This T cell receptor beta chain emerged from a study of cytomegalovirus exposure and HLA in healthy donors (dated by TCRdb to the late 2010s). For context, the study as a whole: An earlier analysis of some 620 of the donors reported 276 Gb of sequence data and 95 million to 140 million unique TCR beta sequences obtained from about 170 million T cells. Approximately 300 gigabases of sequencing data and around 85 million unique TCR sequences made up an early release that covered several hundred HLA-typed donors. The genetic ancestry cluster associated with self-reported Caucasian donors included 80% to 90% of the approximately 430 genotyped donors. The study was designed to test whether signatures of past pathogen exposure could be identified by cataloging public T cell receptors. The T cell repertoires of 666 subjects were profiled by immunosequencing and related to cytomegalovirus serostatus. Besides the first cohort of 550 to 750 subjects, a separate validation cohort made up of 90 to 150 different subjects was used. The study combined high-throughput TCR immunosequencing, statistical association of individual TCRs with disease status, and machine learning to predict cytomegalovirus infection status. A later analysis re-analyzed previously published TCR beta repertoires from 666 donors and added high-resolution HLA genotyping to study TCR occurrence patterns. In the later analysis, no new phenotypic data were used to find candidate immune exposures; instead, reliance was placed on TCR beta sequences and their occurrence across donors. To decide whether each TCR beta V gene segment behaved as functional or pseudogenic, an earlier analysis of some 570 of the donors relied on high-throughput TCR beta sequencing. Donor age, sex, ethnicity and CMV serostatus were collected together with the repertoire data. A later genetic analysis used genome-wide SNP genotypes for about 60% of the roughly 700 donors, treating that subset as a discovery cohort. Every repertoire in the discovery cohort had been generated on one and the same sequencing platform. HLA typing included class I and class II loci at four-digit resolution. Typing coverage varied by locus: roughly 629-640 donors for A, B, C, DRB1 and DQB1; more than 500 for DQA1; around 570 for DPA1; around 490 for DPB1. About five DR-DQ haplotypes were treated as single units for association and clustering because of strong linkage in the cohort. Among roughly 400 genotyped donors of the cohort, an average of roughly 230,000 unique TCR beta nucleotide sequences was sequenced per donor, of which 15% to 20% were non-productive.

Findings and caveats that apply to the study as a whole: A later analysis found that HLA-associated TCR beta chains were more clonally expanded and had lower generation probabilities than equally common non-associated chains. In an earlier analysis of about 600 of the donors, most TCR beta V segments appeared in productive rearrangements about 90% or about 30% of the time, broadly matching IMGT annotations. Correlated functional status among segregating V segments might reflect linkage disequilibrium, but an unknown experimental factor could not be ruled out. A later analysis found that TCR association rates varied across HLA loci, with DRB1 alleles showing the most associated TCRs and HLA-C alleles the fewest. In both the original and validation cohorts, the classifier was reported to diagnose cytomegalovirus status with high specificity and sensitivity. The presence/absence analyses assumed that sequencing depth was roughly uniform across donors, and that assumption may not be true. Seventeen rarely observed V segments, including chromosome 9 orphons, were excluded from the earlier analysis of just under 600 of the donors because counts were too low. The only immune exposure information available for the cohort was CMV serostatus. Most TCR sequences were seen in very few donors, while some public TCRs were found in many individuals. A few of the identified cytomegalovirus-associated TCR beta chains were confirmed in vitro to be specific for cytomegalovirus antigens. Because HLA typing was missing for some donors at each locus, association tests included only the typed subset. A later analysis found that most CMV-associated TCR beta chains appeared HLA-restricted, with HLA associations seemingly driven largely by CMV exposure. A group of highly shared sequence variants was considered likely to be a technical artifact of the sequencing pipeline. Assigning TCR associations to individual alleles was difficult when HLA alleles, especially DR and DQ, strongly co-occurred. According to a later analysis, parvovirus B19, influenza, CMV and Epstein-Barr virus appeared linked to several top co-occurrence clusters. A further reported finding was that TCR beta sequences accurately predicted the HLA-A and HLA-B alleles for most subjects in the first cohort. A later genetic analysis associated a missense DCLRE1C variant with V-gene and J-gene trimming of TCR beta chains, and an independent cohort replicated the association. In a later analysis, around 17,000 TCR beta sequences were associated with specific HLA alleles at a false discovery rate of 0.05. According to the authors, the approach could potentially be generalized to other disease states and immunological phenotypes. The study listed over 150 TCR beta chains as associated with cytomegalovirus. The 87-base-pair reads could not distinguish some IMGT-functional V segments, including TRBV6-2 and TRBV6-3, so those segments were excluded. In a later genetic analysis, fewer N-insertions in productive TCRs were reported among donors in an Asian-associated ancestry cluster than the approximately 710-donor mean. In this cohort, only TCR beta chains were sequenced, and detectable features were limited by the absence of alpha or paired-chain data.

The cohort consisted of 600 to 750 healthy bone marrow donors. At the time of sampling, every cohort member was nominally healthy, though immune exposures that went unrecorded were likely present. The donor was CMV seronegative and was included in the group of about 400 seronegative cohort members. A peripheral blood sample was provided by each donor, and peripheral blood mononuclear cells were used for TCR beta sequencing. The Qiagen DNeasy Blood Extraction Kit was used to extract genomic DNA from the blood cell samples. The CDR3 sequence holds 16 residues, the cysteine and phenylalanine included. The DNA shown is the 48-base CDR3, in frame from base 1. V is clipped by 3 bases and J by 2 bases, and the sequence between their germline boundaries is 14 bases long. According to the germline V gene, CDR1 reads MDHEN and CDR2 reads SYDVKM. Receptor libraries were prepared by the immunoSEQ multiplex PCR assay. For the multiplex PCR, a mixture combining 60 forward primers for TCR Vbeta segments and 13 reverse primers for TCR Jbeta segments was used. A multiplex PCR assay on genomic DNA amplified the CDR3 region of rearranged TCR beta genes. The amplified TCR beta libraries were sequenced on the Illumina HiSeq System as 87-base-pair reads. Concerning the study's data processing: In a later analysis, 70 million to 95 million unique TCR beta chains were counted across the approximately 640 repertoires, and roughly 9.9 million of these chains were shared by at least two donors. Raw reads were error-corrected and collapsed into unique sequences with a nearest-neighbor algorithm that merged closely related sequences to remove PCR and sequencing errors. V, D and J gene segments were assigned by aligning CDR3 sequences to IMGT reference sequences. For a sequence to be retained, a match of at least six nucleotides to both a V gene segment and a J gene segment was required. Rearrangements were called productive when the CDR3 lacked stop codons and stayed in frame with V and J; all others were non-productive. CDR3 was defined by IMGT convention, running from the second conserved V-encoded cysteine to the conserved J-encoded phenylalanine. The earlier analysis of about 640 of the donors excluded any sequence lacking an unambiguous match to a single V gene segment. An earlier analysis of 587 of the donors called V segments functional above 56.7% productive rearrangements and segregating when the between-donor standard deviation exceeded 5%. A statistical classification framework was built to diagnose cytomegalovirus status from the catalog of TCR beta chain sequences. V and J gene assignment, in a later analysis, came from comparing TCR nucleotide sequences with IMGT/GENE-DB human TR gene sequences. A later analysis assigned CDR3 sequences and most-parsimonious VDJ recombination scenarios with the TCRdist pipeline. A later analysis defined each TCR beta chain by its CDR3 amino acid sequence plus V-gene family, and excluded reads lacking a unique V-gene family. A later analysis removed 550 to 650 highly shared, low-generation-probability nucleotide sequences to deal with suspected cross-contamination and a sequencing artifact. In a later analysis, a clonal expansion index for each public chain was calculated from normalized within-repertoire ranks of inferred template counts. In a later analysis, generation probabilities were computed using a VDJ recombination model fitted to out-of-frame rearrangements, and the results were checked against IGoR. A later analysis scored TCR-TCR, TCR-HLA and TCR-CMV co-occurrence with hypergeometric tests, applying a repertoire-size bias correction to TCR pairs. To estimate false discovery rates, a later analysis permuted the HLA or CMV assignments 20 times. A later analysis grouped co-occurring TCRs with DBSCAN, adding TCRdist sequence similarity when clustering within HLA-allele-positive subsets. Repertoires with fewer than 30,000 or more than 120,000 public chains, plus five repertoires with anomalous nucleotide sharing, were excluded from co-occurrence clustering. Held by TCRdb, this immuneACCESS table contains in-frame sequences only and omits some clones. Under half of the omission traces to an unresolved V gene where checked; the cause of the rest is unknown. V, J and clone size derive from that table, while D and trimming were established from the DNA sequence. The sample yields roughly 280,000 clones; about 75% were counted once. Together, the top ten hold roughly 2.4% of the sample.

A note on this clone: Its recognized antigen is unknown. Base-call qualities are not available, and no considerably larger clone is one nucleotide away.

Recombination linked TRBV28 to TRBJ1-5; TRBD1 might be the D gene, on 6 matching bases. This sequence was found in a female donor in good health and CMV-seronegative. The sequencing input was PBMCs. The DNA sequence follows: TGTGCCAGCAGTTTGGGGGGGGCGGCGGGCAATCAGCCCCAGCATTTT. Its protein reads: CASSLGGAAGNQPQHF.